These 9 T cell receptor beta chains were sequenced from one sample in a study of response to subunit inactivated influenza vaccine. TCRdb itself ran the RT-PCR reads through MiXCR, one entry per CDR3 protein. The table includes about 650,000 distinct CDR3 sequences, 12% to 15% detected once. This specimen consisted of PBMCs from blood, obtained less than 15 days before vaccination. Receptors originate from a man in his forties or fifties who received an inactivated influenza vaccine.

This chain joins TRBV6-2 or TRBV6-3 and TRBJ2-1, with D tentatively TRBD2 (5 bases). Germline V gene data show CDR1 as MNHEY and CDR2 as SVGEGT. Between the trimmed V and J ends, which lost 0 bases and 0 bases, there was a span of 15 bases. CDR3 length: 18 residues. The CDR3 coding sequence is TGTGCCAGCAGTTACTCGATGCAAGCGGTCAGCTCCTACAATGAGCAGTTCTTC. It yields the protein CASSYSMQAVSSYNEQFF.

This chain joins TRBV7-9 and TRBJ2-1; D not certain. The CDR3 totals 13 residues. V was trimmed by 1 base and J by 8 bases, leaving 9 bases between them. In germline, CDR1 is SEHNR, CDR2 FQNEAQ (reference sequence). CDR3 in amino acids: CASSLVVSHEQFF. DNA of the CDR3: TGTGCCAGCAGCTTAGTGGTCAGCCATGAGCAGTTCTTC.

The chain carries TRBV7-9 and TRBJ1-4; D is unclear. Trimming left V 3 bases short and J 7 bases short, with 12 bases between. In germline, CDR1 is SEHNR, CDR2 FQNEAQ (reference sequence). The CDR3 has 14 amino acids. The CDR3 sequence: CASSLDLKGEKLFF. DNA of the CDR3: TGTGCCAGCAGCTTGGACCTCAAAGGTGAAAAACTGTTTTTT.

This clonotype was detected only a few times. The V gene is TRBV9, the J gene TRBJ1-2; no clear D gene. The V end lost 3 bases, the J end lost 2 bases, and 11 bases lay between the germline ends. Germline values: CDR1 SGDLS, CDR2 YYNGEE. The CDR3 spans 14 residues. CDR3 nucleotides: TGTGCCAGCAGCGCCAGCCCGGAAAACTATGGCTACACCTTC. Amino acids: CASSASPENYGYTF. Filled out from reference TRBV9 and TRBJ1-2, the complete variable domain reads DSGVTQTPKHLITATGQRVTLRCSPRSGDLSVYWYQQSLDQGLQFLIQYYNGEERAKGNILERFSAQQFPDLHSELNLSSLELGDSALYFCASSASPENYGYTFGSGTRLTVV.

The table lists this clonotype with a count of one. The chain carries TRBV29-1 and TRBJ2-1, with D perhaps TRBD1 or TRBD2 (5 bases each). Germline values: CDR1 SQVTM, CDR2 ANQGSEA. The CDR3 is 12 residues long. The V and J ends lost 4 bases and 6 bases respectively, with 10 bases between them. For the CDR3, the DNA is TGCAGCGTTGGAGGGACCCCCAATGAGCAGTTCTTC. Translating it yields CSVGGTPNEQFF.

Regarding this clonotype: This may arise from a read error, as a much more abundant clone is one base away. The chain carries TRBV6-1 and TRBJ2-7, with D possibly TRBD1 on 5 matching bases. V gave up 0 bases and J gave up 6 bases, with 24 bases separating them. The germline V gene has CDR1 MNHNS and CDR2 SASEGT. This CDR3 contains 18 residues. The CDR3 DNA reads TGTGCCAGCAGTGAAGCGCTTCCGTGGCAGGGATACTACGGCGAGCAGTACTTC. Translating it yields CASSEALPWQGYYGEQYF.

The V and J genes are TRBV12-3 or TRBV12-4 and TRBJ2-7; possibly TRBD2 for D (6 bases). The CDR3 extends over 13 amino acids. The V end was cut by 4 bases, the J end by 6 bases, with 13 bases between. The CDR3, as DNA: TGTGCCAGCAGTTCCCCCCCCGGGGGCGAGCAGTACTTC. It codes for CASSSPPGGEQYF.

This clonotype was counted only a few times. The chain combines TRBV5-1 with TRBJ2-5; D could derive from TRBD1 or TRBD2 (6 bases each). This CDR3 has 14 residues. Germline V lookup: CDR1 SGHRS, CDR2 YFSETQ. Trimming took off 0 bases at V and 5 bases at J, with 11 bases between the two ends. CDR3 sequence (DNA): TGCGCCAGCAGCTTGGAACTAGGGGGGGAGACCCAGTACTTC. This gives the protein CASSLELGGETQYF.

For this clonotype: One base away lies a much larger clone, so this may be a sequencing read error. The chain links TRBV7-9 to TRBJ2-1; 7 bases are a match to TRBD2. Germline CDR1 SEHNR, CDR2 FQNEAQ (reference sequence). V lost 5 bases and J lost 5; bases outside the gene matches: 9. The CDR3 has 15 residues. CDR3 residues: CASSKGLTEHNEQFF. The CDR3 DNA reads TGTGCCAGCAGCAAGGGACTAACGGAGCACAATGAGCAGTTCTTC.